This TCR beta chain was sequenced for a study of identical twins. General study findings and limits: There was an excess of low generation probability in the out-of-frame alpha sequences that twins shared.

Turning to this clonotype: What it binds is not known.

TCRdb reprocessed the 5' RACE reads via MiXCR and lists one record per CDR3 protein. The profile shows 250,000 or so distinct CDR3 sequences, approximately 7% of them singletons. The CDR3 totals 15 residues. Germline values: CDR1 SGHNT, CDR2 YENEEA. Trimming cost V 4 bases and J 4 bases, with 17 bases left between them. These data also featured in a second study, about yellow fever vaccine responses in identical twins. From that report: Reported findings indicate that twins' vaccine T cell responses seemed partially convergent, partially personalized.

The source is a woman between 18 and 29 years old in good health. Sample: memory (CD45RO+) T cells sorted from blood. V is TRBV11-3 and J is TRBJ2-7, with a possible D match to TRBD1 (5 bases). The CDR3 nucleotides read TGTGCCAGCAGCTCCCCTCTGAGACAGATATACGAGCAGTACTTC. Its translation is CASSSPLRQIYEQYF.